Below are 17 T cell receptor beta chains sequenced from a single sample in a study of tumor-infiltrating lymphocytes in primary liver carcinoma. Priming with a constant-region primer yielded TCR beta cDNA from 450 to 600 ng total RNA. ARM-PCR was slightly modified, and three nested multiplex PCR rounds with it gave rise to the TCR beta libraries. The first two PCR rounds used TRBV1-TRBV30 forward primers with a C-beta reverse primer, roughly 10 cycles each. TCRdb independently ran MiXCR on the multiplex PCR reads; one entry per CDR3 protein. The table has approximately 310,000 distinct CDR3 sequences, 60% to 80% seen once. The blood RNA (from unsorted whole blood) was obtained, and germline DNA was also extracted. Sample: peripheral blood. Receptors originate from a man between 40 and 49 years old with primary liver carcinoma and hepatitis B virus infection.

About this clonotype itself: This may be a read error: a much more frequent sequence differs by one nucleotide. The chain carries TRBV6-6 and TRBJ1-2; perhaps TRBD1 as D (5 bases). The CDR3 sequence is 13 residues long. CDR1 MNHNY and CDR2 SVGAGI come from the germline V gene (reference sequence). Trimming left V 3 bases short and J 6 bases short, with 11 bases between. CDR3 sequence: CASSYGGVNGYTF. As DNA, the CDR3 is TGTGCCAGCAGTTATGGGGGGGTCAATGGCTACACCTTC.

The chain has TRBV5-6 and TRBJ2-6; unclear D gene. V lost 3 bases and J lost 4, with 5 bases in between. CDR1 SGHDT and CDR2 YYEEEE come from the germline V gene. The CDR3 has 13 residues. Here the CDR3 DNA reads TGTGCCAGCAGCTCCCAAGGGGCCAACGTCCTGACTTTC. Protein: CASSSQGANVLTF. The full variable domain, its missing parts supplied by reference TRBV5-6 and TRBJ2-6, is DAGVTQSPTHLIKTRGQQVTLRCSPKSGHDTVSWYQQALGQGPQFIFQYYEEEERQRGNFPDRFSGHQFPNYSSELNVNALLLGDSALYLCASSSQGANVLTFGAGSRLTVL.

Concerning this clonotype itself: One junction end does not reproduce the germline sequence, and a read error may be involved. The genes are TRBV2 and TRBJ1-1, with TRBD1 identical over 7 bases. Germline-derived CDR1 and CDR2 are SNHLY and FYNNEI. The CDR3 is 12 amino acids. The CDR3 region is CVSSERQGEAFF. The DNA for the CDR3 is TGTGTCAGCAGTGAGAGACAGGGAGAAGCTTTCTTT.

The chain uses TRBV24-1 and TRBJ1-5; no firm D call. This CDR3 comprises 13 residues. V dropped 2 bases and J dropped 0 bases, with 1 base sitting between them. The V gene's germline CDR1 is KGHDR and CDR2 SFDVKD. CDR3 residues: CATSDYSNQPQHF. DNA for the CDR3: TGTGCCACCAGTGATTATAGCAATCAGCCCCAGCATTTT.

This clonotype came up a few times. This chain connects TRBV2 to TRBJ1-2; 8 bases are shared with TRBD1. Germline CDR1 SNHLY, CDR2 FYNNEI. With V trimmed by 5 bases and J by 0 bases, 5 bases remained unmatched. The length of the CDR3 is 15 residues. The CDR3 coding sequence is TGTGCCAGCAGTACTAACAGGGGGGCTAACTATGGCTACACCTTC. It yields the protein CASSTNRGANYGYTF.

This clonotype was seen ten or more times. This chain uses TRBV10-2 with TRBJ1-4; 7 bases are shared with TRBD1. Germline lookup yields CDR1 WSHSY and CDR2 SAAADI. Losses at the gene ends were 3 bases for V and 8 bases for J; bases not matched to a gene: 6. This CDR3 has 14 amino acids. CDR3 loop: CASSDDRVREKLFF. CDR3 bases: TGCGCCAGCAGTGACGACAGGGTACGGGAAAAACTGTTTTTT.

Note on this clonotype: No conserved phenylalanine or tryptophan ends this CDR3, so it is likely a read error. The chain uses TRBV11-1 and TRBJ2-1, with 7 bases lining up with TRBD2. V dropped 3 bases and J dropped 3; count of bases not matched to a gene: 8. The CDR3 is 16 residues long. Germline loops: CDR1 SGHAT, CDR2 FQDESV (reference sequence). CDR3 sequence (DNA): TGTGCCAGCAGCTTTGCCCCTAGCGGTATCTACAATGAGCAGTTCCTC. It specifies CASSFAPSGIYNEQFL.

Concerning this clonotype: A much larger clone differs by one base, so this may be a read error. The gene calls are TRBV12-3 or TRBV12-4 and TRBJ2-3; D possibly corresponds to TRBD2 (6 bases). This CDR3 has 16 residues. The germline V and J ends were trimmed by 6 bases and 0 bases, with 16 bases remaining between them. CDR3 sequence: CASSLGVADSTDTQYF. CDR3 bases: TGTGCCAGCAGCCTCGGAGTAGCGGATAGCACAGATACGCAGTATTTT.

This clonotype is a singleton in its sample. The junction differs from germline at one of its ends, possibly a read error. CDR3 loop: CASSLDTGPSNEQLF. The CDR3 bases are TGTGCCAGCAGCTTAGACACGGGTCCTAGCAATGAGCAGTTGTTC. The rearrangement links TRBV11-1 to TRBJ2-1; perhaps TRBD2 as D (5 bases). The CDR3 length is 15 residues. Germline V lookup: CDR1 SGHAT, CDR2 FQDESV (reference sequence). Complete variable domain (other parts from reference TRBV11-1 and TRBJ2-1): EAEVAQSPRYKITEKSQAVAFWCDPISGHATLYWYRQILGQGPELLVQFQDESVVDDSQLPKDRFSAERLKGVDSTLKIQPAELGDSAMYLCASSLDTGPSNEQLFGPGTRLTVL.

The rearrangement uses TRBV6-5 and TRBJ1-2; possibly TRBD1 for D (6 bases). The V end lost 6 bases, the J end lost 2 bases, and 10 bases lay between the germline ends. The CDR3 length is 13 residues. CDR1 and CDR2 (germline): MNHEY, SVGAGI. CDR3 sequence reads: CASRRDINYGYTF. The CDR3 region has the DNA TGTGCCAGCAGACGGGACATAAACTATGGCTACACCTTC.

The sample holds many counts of this clonotype. The chain couples TRBV6-1 to TRBJ1-5; unclear D gene. Between the trimmed V and J ends, which lost 2 bases and 0 bases, there was a span of 8 bases. This CDR3 is built from 15 residues. CDR1 and CDR2 from the germline V gene are MNHNS and SASEGT. The CDR3 DNA sequence: TGTGCCAGCAGTGAAAGCCCTTATAGCAATCAGCCCCAGCATTTT. The encoded protein is CASSESPYSNQPQHF.

To note about this clonotype: Being one base from a much bigger clone, this may be a read error. This chain joins TRBV29-1 and TRBJ2-3, with 7 bases matching TRBD2. This CDR3 is built from 14 residues. Germline V gene sequence: CDR1 SQVTM, CDR2 ANQGSEA. V shed 6 bases and J 4 bases; nucleotides not matched to a gene: 10. The CDR3 DNA reads TGCAGCGTGGTGGGCGGGAGTGTGGCAGATACGCAGTATTTT. Its protein is CSVVGGSVADTQYF.

On this clonotype: A much larger clone lies a single base off, so this may be a read error. The chain joins TRBV12-3 or TRBV12-4 to TRBJ2-6; D not resolved. CDR3 length equals 14 residues. The CDR3, as DNA: TGTGCCAACAGTGATAGGGCCGGGGCCAACGTCCTGACTTTC. It encodes CANSDRAGANVLTF.

With respect to this clonotype: One end of the junction does not line up with germline, which may come from a read error. The chain uses TRBV4-2 and TRBJ2-1; the D is unclear. CDR1 LGHNA and CDR2 YNFKEQ come from the germline V gene. The CDR3 sequence is 17 residues long. CDR3 sequence: CASSQGSNGDSYNEHFF. CDR3 in DNA: TGTGCCAGCAGCCAAGGCAGTAACGGAGACTCCTACAATGAGCATTTCTTC.

Details on this clonotype: A much more abundant neighbour one base away suggests this may be a read error. The V gene is TRBV29-1, the J gene TRBJ1-2; D is possibly TRBD1 (6 bases). The CDR3 contains 11 residues. CDR1 is SQVTM and CDR2 is ANQGSEA in the germline V gene. Trimming cost V 4 bases and J 6 bases, with 9 bases left between them. The DNA for the CDR3 is TGCAGCGTTGTGGGGGGCGATGGCTACACCTTC. It specifies CSVVGGDGYTF.

This clonotype was counted many times. At one boundary the junction diverges from the germline segment, which might be a read error. The chain combines TRBV5-1 with TRBJ2-1; TRBD1 agrees at 8 bases. Germline CDR1 SGHRS, CDR2 YFSETQ. The CDR3 has 13 amino acids. DNA for the CDR3: TGTGCCAGCAGTCTTACAGGGGGCAATGAGCAGTTCTTC. Translation gives CASSLTGGNEQFF.

In its sample, this clonotype was seen many times. This sequence joins TRBV5-5 and TRBJ2-4; 11 nucleotides line up with TRBD2. CDR3 length: 18 residues. Germline V gene lookup returns CDR1 SGHKS and CDR2 YYEKEE (reference sequence). Germline trimming cut 5 bases from V and 0 bases from J; bases unmatched to any gene: 10. CDR3: CASSPTSGDTLAKNIQYF. As DNA, the CDR3 is TGTGCCAGCAGTCCGACTAGCGGGGATACTCTAGCCAAAAACATTCAGTACTTC.